Below are 6 T cell receptor beta chains sequenced from a single sample in a study of cytomegalovirus exposure and HLA in healthy donors (dated by TCRdb to the late 2010s). To prepare the library, the immunoSEQ multiplex PCR assay was applied. This is the immuneACCESS table as TCRdb keeps it, with only in-frame sequences that have V and J called. A part of the clones is gone; compared with another copy, unresolved V genes explain less than half, and the rest is unexplained. The sample table shows under 200,000 clones, and 90% to 97% are seen once. The ten largest clonotypes hold around 0.9% of the sample. The sample comprised PBMCs. These TCRs come from a woman younger than 35 in good health and CMV-seronegative.

This rearrangement joins TRBV5-1 to TRBJ1-4; D gene uncertain. The V end lost 0 bases, the J end lost 8 bases, and 11 bases lay between the germline ends. The germline V gene has CDR1 SGHRS and CDR2 YFSETQ. The CDR3 has 14 residues. Written as DNA, the CDR3 is TGCGCCAGCAGCTTGGGGGCCCTGGAAGAAAAACTGTTTTTT. Translation gives CASSLGALEEKLFF. The full variable domain, rest sourced from reference TRBV5-1 and TRBJ1-4, is KAGVTQTPRYLIKTRGQQVTLSCSPISGHRSVSWYQQTPGQGLQFLFEYFSETQRNKGNFPGRFSGRQFSNSRSEMNVSTLELGDSALYLCASSLGALEEKLFFGSGTQLSVL.

Only a few counts were recorded for this clone. This sequence joins TRBV4-1 and TRBJ2-5; no definite D call. CDR1 is MGHRA, CDR2 YSYEKL, per germline. CDR3 length equals 18 residues. The V gene lost 1 base and the J gene lost 1 base, with 19 bases spanning the gap. The DNA for the CDR3 is TGCGCCAGCAGCCAAGCCCCGATCGGTGGAACAGTCCAAGAGACCCAGTACTTC. It encodes CASSQAPIGGTVQETQYF.

V usage is TRBV4-3 and J usage is TRBJ1-2, with TRBD1 identical over 7 bases. V was pared by 0 bases and J by 4 bases, with 8 bases of the junction left unmatched. From germline, CDR1 is LGHNA and CDR2 YSLEER. This CDR3 is 16 amino acids long. CDR3 protein: CASSQDLRGLSYGYTF. The CDR3 DNA sequence: TGCGCCAGCAGCCAAGATCTTAGGGGGCTCAGCTATGGCTACACCTTC.

Note on this clone: The same CDR3 also results from other DNA sequences found in this sample. The chain is built from TRBV5-4 and TRBJ2-2; 8 bases align to TRBD1. Germline CDR1 reads SGHNT; CDR2 reads YYREEE (reference sequence). V shed 4 bases, J shed 6 bases, and the junction held 2 bases outside the gene matches. The CDR3 contains 13 residues. The chain's CDR3 is CASSLDRAGELFF. In DNA, the CDR3 is TGTGCCAGCAGCCTGGACAGGGCCGGGGAGCTGTTTTTT.

J is TRBJ1-1 and V is TRBV5-1; D gene unclear. The CDR3 is 14 amino acids. The V gene lost 7 bases and the J gene lost 1 base, with 14 bases spanning the gap. Germline CDR1 and CDR2: SGHRS and YFSETQ. CDR3 nucleotides: TGCGCCAGCCGTACGACTCCGCAGAACACTGAAGCTTTCTTT. Its protein is CASRTTPQNTEAFF.

This clone appeared once. The chain couples TRBV19 to TRBJ1-1, with a possible D match to TRBD1 (6 bases). Germline values: CDR1 LNHDA, CDR2 SQIVND (reference sequence). V shed 4 bases and J shed 6 bases, with 18 bases lying between them. The CDR3 extends over 15 amino acids. This chain's CDR3 is CASSNGQWISAEAFF. The CDR3 DNA reads as TGTGCCAGTAGTAACGGACAGTGGATTTCGGCTGAAGCTTTCTTT.